This is a list of T cell receptor beta chains from one sample in a study of cytomegalovirus exposure and HLA in healthy donors. This table comes from immunoSEQ multiplex PCR, and its TCRdb copy is limited to in-frame clones, with some not included. Of 90,000 to 110,000 clones in the sample, 70% to 75% were seen once. The source material was PBMCs. These TCRs come from a man between 40 and 49 years old in good health and CMV-seronegative. Both conserved end residues are part of each CDR3. Clone size is shown for a subset of rows, as once, few, many or a class of expanded clone.

cdr3_aa | clone_size | v_call
CASSLRDRVLTGELFF | - | TRBV7-8
CASSLRGLDEQFF | - | TRBV5-1
CASSLASSPNNQPQHF | - | TRBV5-1
CSSSARLAQTYEQYF | - | TRBV7-9
CASSQVIPGGLQGEAFF | - | TRBV23-1
CASSMGLAGAHNEQFF | - | TRBV28
CASSLSSTGVAYEQYF | few | TRBV11-2
CASSVVAGGAYNEQFF | - | TRBV9
CASSLGLAATLQETQYF | few | TRBV11-3
CASSPGSYNEQFF | few | TRBV7-2
CASSPGSYEQYF | - | TRBV18
CASSETGSGNTIYF | once | TRBV6-1
CASSLGADNQPQHF | - | TRBV21-1
CASSIRGGGRGHRNEQFF | - | TRBV19
CASSLGLAGGPREDQYF | - | TRBV5-6
CASSLLRDEQYF | once | TRBV28
CASSPGDRGSYEQYF | - | TRBV7-9
CATSVTNSGGDGYTF | few | TRBV15
CATSRAWGTSEAGELFF | few | TRBV15
CASRPTGGYEQYF | few | TRBV5-6
CASIQIRGGHNEQFF | - | TRBV5-1
CASSVRTGNMNTEAFF | - | TRBV4-1
CASSDRQGYEQYF | - | TRBV11-3
CSTRTGGTYNEQFF | few | TRBV29-1
CATSRDRVTAETQYF | - | TRBV15
CASSPTPGTQYF | few | TRBV18
CASSQDLGGYEQYF | - | TRBV4-1
CASSGGYRGTGELFF | few | TRBV10-1
CASSNGQDEQFF | - | TRBV19
CASSFGENRDQETQYF | - | TRBV11-3
CASSEDSRPTYEQYF | many | TRBV6-1
CASSLRLAGALEYF | - | TRBV28
CASSLDRTYEQYF | - | TRBV6-5
CASSEVQNYGYTF | - | TRBV6-5
CASRRTVNTEAFF | few | TRBV6-5
CASSQDPLGLSYEQYF | - | TRBV4-1
CAWGLSYEQYF | - | TRBV30
CASSLSGTDTSPLHF | - | TRBV7-2
CAWSVFTNTGELFF | - | TRBV30
CATSRDTTSRGYTF | - | TRBV15
CASSLVVGANYGYTF | - | TRBV7-9
CASSLDTGALPLHF | - | TRBV5-4
CASSLLGDNQPQHF | - | TRBV7-6